This passage covers 3 T cell receptor beta chains from one sample sequenced in a study of T cell responses to AZD1222 COVID-19 vaccine. The data were produced by immunoSEQ multiplex PCR, yet TCRdb's version contains in-frame clones alone and is incomplete. The sample lists around 70,000 clones, around 86% occurring once. The sequenced sample was peripheral blood, obtained on day 0 of AZD1222 vaccination. The receptors stem from an adult in good health.

The chain employs TRBV21-1 and TRBJ2-7; TRBD2 is the table's D call, not checked against the DNA. TRBV21-1 is assigned pseudogene status. The CDR3 covers 14 residues. The CDR3 region is CASSKSLAPYEQYF. The CDR3, as DNA: TGTGCCAGCAGCAAAAGCCTAGCCCCCTACGAGCAGTACTTC.

V usage is TRBV5-1 and J usage is TRBJ1-5; 7 bases agree with TRBD1. V dropped 3 bases and J dropped 0; count of bases not matched to a gene: 6. This CDR3 has 16 amino acids. Germline V CDR1 and CDR2: SGHRS, YFSETQ. The CDR3 sequence: CASSSRGQDSNQPQHF. CDR3 in DNA: TGCGCCAGCAGCTCCCGCGGACAGGATAGCAATCAGCCCCAGCATTTT.

This clone was seen only once. The V gene is TRBV19, the J gene TRBJ2-7; 10 nucleotides agree with TRBD1. CDR3 size: 16 residues. The germline V gene has CDR1 LNHDA and CDR2 SQIVND (reference sequence). J was trimmed by 3 bases and V by 4 bases; bases with no gene match: 9. The CDR3 nucleotides are TGTGCCAGTAGTAACTCGGGACAGGGGAGGGACTACGAGCAGTACTTC. This gives the protein CASSNSGQGRDYEQYF.